The 20 T cell receptor beta chains below were found in one sample sequenced in a study of identical twins. TCRdb used MiXCR to reprocess the 5' RACE reads, holding one entry per CDR3 protein. This sample has 450,000 or so distinct CDR3 sequences; approximately 15% occur once, and the top ten carry about 0.94%. In addition, the sample was reused for a study of yellow fever vaccine responses in identical twins.

The specimen sequenced was CD4+ T cells sorted from blood. These receptors were obtained from a woman younger than 35 in good health.

This clonotype was observed a handful of times. The V and J genes are TRBV24-1 and TRBJ1-2, with D tentatively TRBD1 (5 bases). Germline CDR1 and CDR2: KGHDR and SFDVKD. V lost 2 bases, J lost 6 bases, and 9 bases lay in between. The CDR3 is 13 residues long. This chain's CDR3 is CATSDSRVDGYTF. CDR3 coding DNA: TGTGCCACCAGTGATTCCAGGGTGGATGGCTACACCTTC.

The CDR3 is CASSFRTGAYNEQFF. The CDR3 DNA reads as TGCGCCAGCAGCTTCCGGACAGGCGCCTACAATGAGCAGTTCTTC. The chain carries TRBV5-1 and TRBJ2-1; 7 bases fit TRBD1. The germline gives CDR1 SGHRS, CDR2 YFSETQ. The CDR3 consists of 15 residues. Trimming took 2 bases from V and 2 from J; bases not matched to a gene: 4.

The genes are TRBV6-2 or TRBV6-3 and TRBJ2-1, with 7 positions matching TRBD2. The J segment lost 7 bases and the V segment lost 6 bases, leaving 9 bases of the junction unmatched. Germline-derived CDR1 and CDR2 are MNHEY and SVGEGT. The CDR3 consists of 14 residues. The CDR3 is CASSPMSGVNEQFF. In DNA, the CDR3 is TGTGCCAGCAGCCCGATGAGCGGGGTAAATGAGCAGTTCTTC.

This clonotype was seen many times. The chain uses TRBV3-1 and TRBJ2-1; D remains unclear. V dropped 11 bases and J dropped 0 bases, with 20 bases sitting between them. Germline V lookup: CDR1 LGHDT, CDR2 YNNKEL (reference sequence). CDR3 length equals 16 residues. The CDR3 nucleotides are TGTGCCCTCTTAAGGGCGACAACGAGCTCCTACAATGAGCAGTTCTTC. It yields the protein CALLRATTSSYNEQFF.

This clonotype has at least ten counts. The chain has TRBV7-9 and TRBJ2-1; the D gene is possibly TRBD2 (5 bases). Per germline, CDR1 SEHNR and CDR2 FQNEAQ (reference sequence). The CDR3 is 14 amino acids. V was pared by 0 bases and J by 6 bases, with 9 bases between. The CDR3 DNA sequence: TGTGCCAGCAGCTTAGCACTAGGGAGCAATGAGCAGTTCTTC. Protein: CASSLALGSNEQFF.

This chain uses TRBV20-1 with TRBJ1-5, with 9 nucleotides matching TRBD1. The germline gives CDR1 DFQATT, CDR2 SNEGSKA (reference sequence). This CDR3 has 15 amino acids. V trimming: 4 bases; J trimming: 5 bases; junction bases outside the gene matches: 9. DNA for the CDR3: TGCAGTGCTAACAGCCCGGGACAGGGCCATCAGCCCCAGCATTTT. Amino acid sequence: CSANSPGQGHQPQHF.

The V call is TRBV7-2, the J call TRBJ2-7, with 8 nucleotides matching TRBD1. Germline V gene lookup returns CDR1 SGHTA and CDR2 FQGNSA. V shed 0 bases and J 4 bases; nucleotides not matched to a gene: 11. The CDR3 runs 17 residues. CDR3 DNA sequence: TGTGCCAGCAGCTTAGCGCAACCAGGGGGCGGTTTGTACGAGCAGTACTTC. Protein sequence: CASSLAQPGGGLYEQYF. The whole variable domain, filled in from reference TRBV7-2 and TRBJ2-7, reads GAGVSQSPSNKVTEKGKDVELRCDPISGHTALYWYRQSLGQGLEFLIYFQGNSAPDKSGLPSDRFSAERTGGSVSTLTIQRTQQEDSAVYLCASSLAQPGGGLYEQYFGPGTRLTVT.

The chain employs TRBV20-1 and TRBJ2-2, with TRBD2 matching 11 bases. CDR1 and CDR2 from the germline V gene are DFQATT and SNEGSKA (reference sequence). CDR3 length: 17 residues. V lost 6 bases and J lost 5; bases outside the gene matches: 14. The CDR3: CSASPVISGGATGELFF. The CDR3 nucleotides read TGCAGTGCCTCCCCCGTTATTAGCGGGGGGGCTACCGGGGAGCTGTTTTTT.

This clonotype showed up just a few times. The rearrangement uses TRBV5-1 and TRBJ2-1; 11 bases are a match to TRBD2. The germline gives CDR1 SGHRS, CDR2 YFSETQ. V lost 1 base and J lost 7; bases outside the gene matches: 7. The CDR3 contains 16 residues. The CDR3 loop is CASSLLAGGPQNEQFF. The CDR3, as DNA: TGCGCCAGCAGCTTGTTAGCGGGAGGGCCTCAGAATGAGCAGTTCTTC. The variable domain in full, with the rest retrieved from reference TRBV5-1 and TRBJ2-1, is KAGVTQTPRYLIKTRGQQVTLSCSPISGHRSVSWYQQTPGQGLQFLFEYFSETQRNKGNFPGRFSGRQFSNSRSEMNVSTLELGDSALYLCASSLLAGGPQNEQFFGPGTRLTVL.

The rearrangement links TRBV6-1 to TRBJ2-7; 9 bases line up with TRBD1. The CDR3 spans 14 residues. Germline CDR1 MNHNS, CDR2 SASEGT. Trimming removed 6 bases from V and 4 bases from J; junction bases left unmatched: 7. The CDR3 protein is CASSGTGLMYEQYF. In nucleotides, the CDR3 is TGTGCCAGCAGCGGGACAGGGCTCATGTACGAGCAGTACTTC.

In its sample, this clonotype was seen a few times. One end of the junction is discordant with germline, which a read error may explain. This chain connects TRBV6-5 to TRBJ2-7; D gene unclear. This CDR3 is built from 15 residues. The germline V gene has CDR1 MNHEY and CDR2 SVGAGI. DNA of the CDR3: TGTGCCAGCAGTTACGATCTCGGAATCTCCCACGAGCAGTACTTC. Residues: CASSYDLGISHEQYF.

This clonotype came up many times. The rearrangement joins TRBV29-1 to TRBJ2-2; the D is unclear. The CDR3 covers 11 residues. The germline gives CDR1 SQVTM, CDR2 ANQGSEA. V was trimmed by 4 bases and J by 4 bases, leaving 4 bases between them. CDR3 DNA sequence: TGCAGCGTTGGACTCACCGGGGAGCTGTTTTTT. Residues: CSVGLTGELFF.

V gene TRBV29-1 combines with J gene TRBJ2-2, with D maybe TRBD1 (6 bases). CDR1 and CDR2 from the germline V gene are SQVTM and ANQGSEA. Trimming pared 7 bases from V and 7 bases from J, leaving 16 bases between. CDR3 length: 13 amino acids. CDR3 coding DNA: TGCAGCGGCAGAGTGGGGGCTGTCGGGGAGCTGTTTTTT. This gives the protein CSGRVGAVGELFF.

This clonotype was observed at least ten times. The V gene is TRBV29-1, the J gene TRBJ1-2; 7 bases line up with TRBD1. Germline CDR1 SQVTM, CDR2 ANQGSEA. V was pared by 3 bases and J by 6 bases, with 10 bases of the junction left unmatched. The CDR3 has 14 residues. The CDR3 DNA reads TGCAGCGTTGACGGCAGACAGGGAGTTAATGGCTACACCTTC. This codes for CSVDGRQGVNGYTF.

The chain joins TRBV6-1 to TRBJ2-7; 7 positions agree with TRBD1. CDR1 and CDR2 (germline): MNHNS, SASEGT. The CDR3 runs to 15 residues. The V and J ends lost 5 bases and 7 bases, in that order; junction bases with no gene match: 14. In nucleotides, the CDR3 is TGTGCCAGCAGTCCATCACGACAGGGAGTTTGGGAGCAGTACTTC. Protein product: CASSPSRQGVWEQYF.

This clonotype was recorded a few times. The germline gene is not matched at one end of the junction; a read error may be the cause. The chain couples TRBV12-3 or TRBV12-4 to TRBJ2-2; 8 positions agree with TRBD2. The CDR3 is 16 residues long. The CDR3 spells CASSRTSRWNTGKLFF. For the CDR3, the DNA is TGTGCCAGCAGTCGGACTAGCAGATGGAACACCGGGAAGCTGTTTTTT.

There are a few counts of this clonotype. The genes are TRBV6-2 or TRBV6-3 and TRBJ2-7, with a weak D call TRBD2 (6 bases). Trimming cost V 7 bases and J 2 bases, with 18 bases left between them. The CDR3 covers 15 residues. Germline V gene lookup returns CDR1 MNHEY and CDR2 SVGEGT. CDR3 DNA sequence: TGTGCCAGCACCTCCCTAGCGCTTAATACCTACGAGCAGTACTTC. Translating it yields CASTSLALNTYEQYF.

This chain links TRBV20-1 with TRBJ2-1; D is uncertain. Trimming removed 0 bases at V and 7 bases at J, with 13 bases between. The CDR3 runs 14 residues. Germline assignment: CDR1 DFQATT and CDR2 SNEGSKA (reference sequence). Written as DNA, the CDR3 is TGCAGTGCTAGAGATCTGGGAACGGTAAATGAGCAGTTCTTC. Protein product: CSARDLGTVNEQFF.

This clonotype occurred a few times. The chain couples TRBV28 to TRBJ2-3; tentative D call: TRBD1 (6 bases). The CDR3 contains 16 residues. Trimming left V 2 bases short and J 2 bases short, with 14 bases between. Germline V lookup: CDR1 MDHEN, CDR2 SYDVKM. The CDR3 DNA follows: TGTGCCAGCAGTTTACTGGGGGCGACCCACACAGATACGCAGTATTTT. It encodes CASSLLGATHTDTQYF.

This clonotype has just a few counts. CDR3 protein: CASSPRTSAYNEQFF. The DNA for the CDR3 is TGTGCCAGTAGTCCACGGACTAGTGCTTACAATGAGCAGTTCTTC. The chain recombines TRBV19 with TRBJ2-1, with 7 bases fitting TRBD2. CDR3 length: 15 residues. Germline values: CDR1 LNHDA, CDR2 SQIVND (reference sequence). The V and J ends lost 5 bases and 4 bases, in that order; junction bases with no gene match: 8.